These T cell receptor beta chains were read from a single sample in a study of OX40 agonist ivuxolimab in advanced cancers. TCRdb's table, derived via immunoSEQ multiplex PCR, lists solely in-frame clones and lacks some. The table lists 20,000 to 25,000 clones, 83% of them singletons. Sequencing was performed on CD4+ or CD8+ T cells sorted from blood, taken in a trial of the OX40 agonist ivuxolimab. Receptors originate from an adult with an advanced solid tumor such as melanoma, head and neck, liver or kidney cancer. The CDR3 runs from the conserved cysteine through the conserved F or W. Fields, in order: J gene, clone size, V gene, D gene, CDR3 protein, CDR3 DNA. The D gene is left open where the match is weak. Clone size is given for some rows only: seen once, a few or many times, or a class if the clone is expanded.

j_call: TRBJ1-1; clone_size: .; v_call: TRBV5-1; d_call: .; cdr3_aa: CASSYNLAEAFF; cdr3_nt: TGCGCCAGCAGCTACAATTTGGCTGAAGCTTTCTTT
j_call: TRBJ1-1; clone_size: .; v_call: TRBV6-5; d_call: .; cdr3_aa: CASSYTNTEAFF; cdr3_nt: TGTGCCAGCAGTTACACCAACACTGAAGCTTTCTTT
j_call: TRBJ2-7; clone_size: .; v_call: TRBV27; d_call: TRBD1; cdr3_aa: CASSLSPGQTYEQYF; cdr3_nt: TGTGCCAGCAGTTTAAGTCCGGGACAGACCTACGAGCAGTACTTC
j_call: TRBJ2-7; clone_size: .; v_call: TRBV29-1; d_call: .; cdr3_aa: CSVEWGAEQYF; cdr3_nt: TGCAGCGTTGAATGGGGGGCCGAGCAGTACTTC
j_call: TRBJ2-3; clone_size: .; v_call: TRBV6-5; d_call: .; cdr3_aa: CASSFADTQYF; cdr3_nt: TGTGCCAGCAGTTTCGCAGATACGCAGTATTTT
j_call: TRBJ1-5; clone_size: .; v_call: TRBV19; d_call: TRBD1; cdr3_aa: CASSIWDRGNQPQHF; cdr3_nt: TGTGCCAGTAGTATATGGGACAGGGGCAATCAGCCCCAGCATTTT
j_call: TRBJ1-1; clone_size: .; v_call: TRBV7-2; d_call: .; cdr3_aa: CASSLWAGTLNTEAFF; cdr3_nt: TGTGCCAGCAGCTTATGGGCAGGGACCCTGAACACTGAAGCTTTCTTT
j_call: TRBJ1-5; clone_size: .; v_call: TRBV4-1; d_call: .; cdr3_aa: CASSLGSLGNQPQHF; cdr3_nt: TGCGCCAGCAGCCTTGGGAGTCTGGGCAATCAGCCCCAGCATTTT
j_call: TRBJ2-7; clone_size: .; v_call: TRBV27; d_call: TRBD1; cdr3_aa: CASSPYPTGGFEQYF; cdr3_nt: TGTGCCAGCAGTCCGTACCCGACAGGGGGCTTCGAGCAGTACTTC
j_call: TRBJ1-1; clone_size: few; v_call: TRBV7-9; d_call: .; cdr3_aa: CASSPGLDEAFF; cdr3_nt: TGTGCCAGCAGCCCCGGACTGGATGAAGCTTTCTTT
j_call: TRBJ1-2; clone_size: .; v_call: TRBV5-1; d_call: TRBD1; cdr3_aa: CASSLEQGASYGYTF; cdr3_nt: TGCGCCAGCAGCTTGGAACAGGGGGCCTCCTATGGCTACACCTTC
j_call: TRBJ2-1; clone_size: .; v_call: TRBV19; d_call: .; cdr3_aa: CASSIALGRRSYNEQFF; cdr3_nt: TGTGCCAGTAGTATTGCCCTAGGCCGCAGGTCCTACAATGAGCAGTTCTTC
j_call: TRBJ1-4; clone_size: .; v_call: TRBV27; d_call: .; cdr3_aa: CASSFSPWENEKLFF; cdr3_nt: TGTGCCAGCAGTTTCTCCCCTTGGGAAAATGAAAAACTGTTTTTT
j_call: TRBJ2-7; clone_size: .; v_call: TRBV11-3; d_call: TRBD1; cdr3_aa: CASSPRQGNYEQYF; cdr3_nt: TGTGCCAGCAGCCCCCGACAGGGTAACTACGAGCAGTACTTC
j_call: TRBJ1-2; clone_size: medium-sized; v_call: TRBV6-1; d_call: .; cdr3_aa: CASSEALDRPYGYTF; cdr3_nt: TGTGCCAGCAGTGAAGCGCTCGACAGGCCCTATGGCTACACCTTC
j_call: TRBJ2-3; clone_size: .; v_call: TRBV4-3; d_call: TRBD2; cdr3_aa: CASSQEPGLPTDTQYF; cdr3_nt: TGCGCCAGCAGCCAAGAACCGGGACTACCTACAGATACGCAGTATTTT